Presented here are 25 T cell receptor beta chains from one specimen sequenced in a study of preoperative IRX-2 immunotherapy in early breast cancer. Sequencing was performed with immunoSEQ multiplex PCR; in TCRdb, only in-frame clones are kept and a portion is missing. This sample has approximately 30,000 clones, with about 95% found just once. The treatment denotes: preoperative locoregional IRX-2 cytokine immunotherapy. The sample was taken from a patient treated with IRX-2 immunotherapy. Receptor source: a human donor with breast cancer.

CDR3 amino acids: CASSSQPAGTGRYEQYF. The CDR3 DNA follows: TGTGCCAGTAGTTCCCAACCGGCGGGGACAGGGAGGTACGAGCAGTACTTC. The V and J genes are TRBV19 and TRBJ2-7; 9 nucleotides line up with TRBD1. V shed 5 bases and J 4 bases; nucleotides not matched to a gene: 15. Germline-derived CDR1 and CDR2 are LNHDA and SQIVND (reference sequence). The CDR3 has 17 residues.

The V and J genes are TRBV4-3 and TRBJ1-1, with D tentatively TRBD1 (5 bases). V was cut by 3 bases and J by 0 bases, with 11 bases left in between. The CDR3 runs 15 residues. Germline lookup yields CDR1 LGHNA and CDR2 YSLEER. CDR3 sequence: CASSQGPQMNTEAFF. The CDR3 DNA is TGCGCCAGCAGCCAGGGGCCGCAAATGAACACTGAAGCTTTCTTT.

CDR3 nucleotides: TGTGCCAGCAGCCAAGTCGACAGGGCTGAAGCTTTCTTT. This translates into CASSQVDRAEAFF. The chain recombines TRBV7-6 with TRBJ1-1, with 7 bases aligning to TRBD1. V lost 5 bases and J lost 6; bases outside the gene matches: 6. Per the germline V gene, CDR1 is SGHVS and CDR2 is FNYEAQ. The CDR3 is made up of 13 amino acids. Together with reference TRBV7-6 and TRBJ1-1, the CDR3 gives the full variable domain: GAGVSQSPRYKVTKRGQDVALRCDPISGHVSLYWYRQALGQGPEFLTYFNYEAQQDKSGLPNDRFSAERPEGSISTLTIQRTEQRDSAMYRCASSQVDRAEAFFGQGTRLTVV.

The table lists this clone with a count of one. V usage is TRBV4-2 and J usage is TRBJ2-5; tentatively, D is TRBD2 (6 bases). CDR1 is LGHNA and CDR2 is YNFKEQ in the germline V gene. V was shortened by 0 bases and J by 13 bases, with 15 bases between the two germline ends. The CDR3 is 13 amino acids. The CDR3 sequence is CASSQDLSGDGYF. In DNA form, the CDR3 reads TGTGCCAGCAGCCAAGACTTGTCGGGGGACGGGTACTTC.

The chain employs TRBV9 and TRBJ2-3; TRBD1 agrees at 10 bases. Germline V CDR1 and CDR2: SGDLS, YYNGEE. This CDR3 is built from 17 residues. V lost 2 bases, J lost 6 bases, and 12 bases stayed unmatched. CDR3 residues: CASSVTGTGARGDTQYF. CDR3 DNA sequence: TGTGCCAGCAGCGTCACCGGGACAGGGGCCCGGGGGGATACGCAGTATTTT.

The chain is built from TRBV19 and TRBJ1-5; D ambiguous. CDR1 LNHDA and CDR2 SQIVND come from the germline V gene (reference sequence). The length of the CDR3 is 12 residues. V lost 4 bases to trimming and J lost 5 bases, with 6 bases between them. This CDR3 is CASSRGHQPQHF. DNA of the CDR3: TGTGCCAGTAGTAGAGGGCATCAGCCCCAGCATTTT.

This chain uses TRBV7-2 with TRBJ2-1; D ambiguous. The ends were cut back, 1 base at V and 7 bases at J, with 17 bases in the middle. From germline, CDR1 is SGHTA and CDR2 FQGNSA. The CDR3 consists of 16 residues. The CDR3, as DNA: TGTGCCAGCAGCTTAGTAAGTCTAGTAGCTTCGAATGAGCAGTTCTTC. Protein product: CASSLVSLVASNEQFF.

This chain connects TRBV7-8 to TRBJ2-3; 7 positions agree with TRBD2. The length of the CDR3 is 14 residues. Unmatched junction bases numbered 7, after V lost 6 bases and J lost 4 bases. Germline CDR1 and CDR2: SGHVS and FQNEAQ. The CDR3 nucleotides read TGTGCCAGCAGTTGGGGGGGTACCGCAGATACGCAGTATTTT. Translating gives CASSWGGTADTQYF. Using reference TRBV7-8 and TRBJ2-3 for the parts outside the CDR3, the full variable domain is GAGVSQSPRYKVAKRGQDVALRCDPISGHVSLFWYQQALGQGPEFLTYFQNEAQLDKSGLPSDRFFAERPEGSVSTLKIQRTQQEDSAVYLCASSWGGTADTQYFGPGTRLTVL.

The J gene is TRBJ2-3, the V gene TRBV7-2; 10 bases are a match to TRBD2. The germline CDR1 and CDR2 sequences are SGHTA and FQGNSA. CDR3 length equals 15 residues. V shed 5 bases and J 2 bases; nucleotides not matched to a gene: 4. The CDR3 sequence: CASSRTSGYTDTQYF. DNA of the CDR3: TGTGCCAGCAGCCGGACTAGCGGATACACAGATACGCAGTATTTT.

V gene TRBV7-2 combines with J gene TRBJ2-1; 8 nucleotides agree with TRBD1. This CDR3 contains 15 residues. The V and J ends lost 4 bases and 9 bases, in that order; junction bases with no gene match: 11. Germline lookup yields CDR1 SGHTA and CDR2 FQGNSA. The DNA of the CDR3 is TGTGCCAGCAGCTCCTACAGGGGGTGGGTCGGTGAGCAGTTCTTC. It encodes CASSSYRGWVGEQFF.

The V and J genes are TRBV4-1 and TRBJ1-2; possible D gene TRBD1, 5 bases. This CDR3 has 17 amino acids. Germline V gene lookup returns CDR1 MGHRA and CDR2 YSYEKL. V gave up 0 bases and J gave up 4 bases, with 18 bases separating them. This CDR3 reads CASSQERLRGGSYGYTF. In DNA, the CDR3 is TGCGCCAGCAGCCAAGAACGACTTAGGGGCGGGAGCTATGGCTACACCTTC.

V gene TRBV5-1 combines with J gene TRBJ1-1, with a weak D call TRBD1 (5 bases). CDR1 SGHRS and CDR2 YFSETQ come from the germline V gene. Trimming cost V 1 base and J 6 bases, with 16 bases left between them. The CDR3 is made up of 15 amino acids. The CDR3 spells CASSLNAGVSAEAFF. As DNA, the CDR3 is TGCGCCAGCAGCTTGAATGCGGGGGTATCAGCTGAAGCTTTCTTT.

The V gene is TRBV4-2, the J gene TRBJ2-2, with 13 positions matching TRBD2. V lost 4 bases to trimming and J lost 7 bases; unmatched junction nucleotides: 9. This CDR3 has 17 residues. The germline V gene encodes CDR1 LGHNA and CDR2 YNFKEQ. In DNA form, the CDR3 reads TGTGCCAGCAGCCTCCAACTAGCGGGGGGGCCCAGCGGGGAGCTGTTTTTT. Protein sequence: CASSLQLAGGPSGELFF.

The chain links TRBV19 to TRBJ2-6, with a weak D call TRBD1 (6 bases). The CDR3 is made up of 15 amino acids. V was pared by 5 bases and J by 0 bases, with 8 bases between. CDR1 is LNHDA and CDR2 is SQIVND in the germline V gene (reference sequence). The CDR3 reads CASSQGSSGANVLTF. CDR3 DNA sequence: TGTGCCAGTAGTCAGGGGAGCTCTGGGGCCAACGTCCTGACTTTC.

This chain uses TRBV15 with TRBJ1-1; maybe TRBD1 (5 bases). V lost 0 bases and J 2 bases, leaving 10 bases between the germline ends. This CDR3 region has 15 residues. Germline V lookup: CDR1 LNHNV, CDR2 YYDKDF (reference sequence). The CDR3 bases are TGTGCCACCAGCAGAGACAGGGTCGGAAACACTGAAGCTTTCTTT. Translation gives CATSRDRVGNTEAFF.

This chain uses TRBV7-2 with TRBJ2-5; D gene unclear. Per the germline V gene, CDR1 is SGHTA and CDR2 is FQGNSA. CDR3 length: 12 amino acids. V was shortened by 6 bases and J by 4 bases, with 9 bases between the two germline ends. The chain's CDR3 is CASSKLGETQYF. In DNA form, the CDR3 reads TGTGCCAGCAGTAAACTCGGAGAGACCCAGTACTTC.

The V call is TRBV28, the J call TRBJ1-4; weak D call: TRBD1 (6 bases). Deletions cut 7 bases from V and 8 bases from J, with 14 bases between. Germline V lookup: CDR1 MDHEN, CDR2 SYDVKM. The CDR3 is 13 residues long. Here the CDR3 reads CASTRGGWEKLFF. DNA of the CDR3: TGTGCCAGCACCAGGGGAGGGTGGGAAAAACTGTTTTTT.

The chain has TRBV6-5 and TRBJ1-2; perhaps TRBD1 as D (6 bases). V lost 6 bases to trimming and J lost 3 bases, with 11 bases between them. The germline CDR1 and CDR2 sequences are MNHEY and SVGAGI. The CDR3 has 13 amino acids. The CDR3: CASRMGADYGYTF. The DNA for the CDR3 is TGTGCCAGCAGAATGGGGGCTGACTATGGCTACACCTTC.

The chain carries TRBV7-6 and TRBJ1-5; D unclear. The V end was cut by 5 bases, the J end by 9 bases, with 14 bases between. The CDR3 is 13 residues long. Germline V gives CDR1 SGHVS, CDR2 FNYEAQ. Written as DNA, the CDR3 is TGTGCCAGCAGCCCCCTTACGGGGATGCCCCAGCATTTT. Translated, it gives CASSPLTGMPQHF.

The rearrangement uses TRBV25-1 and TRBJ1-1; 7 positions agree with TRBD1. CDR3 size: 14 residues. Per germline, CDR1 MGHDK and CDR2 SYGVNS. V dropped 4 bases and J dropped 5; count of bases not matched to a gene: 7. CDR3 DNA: TGTGCCAGCAGTGGTACAGGGGATTGGACTGAAGCTTTCTTT. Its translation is CASSGTGDWTEAFF.

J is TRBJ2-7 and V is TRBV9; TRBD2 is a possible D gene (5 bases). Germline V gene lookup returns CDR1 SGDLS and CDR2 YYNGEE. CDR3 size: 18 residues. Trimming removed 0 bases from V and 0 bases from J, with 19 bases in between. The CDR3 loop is CASSVGRSGHFLSYEQYF. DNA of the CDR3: TGTGCCAGCAGCGTAGGGCGGAGCGGTCACTTCCTCTCCTACGAGCAGTACTTC.

The CDR3 protein is CASSTAGSANTEAFF. The CDR3 nucleotides are TGTGCCAGCTCTACGGCAGGGTCCGCGAACACTGAAGCTTTCTTT. The rearrangement joins TRBV18 to TRBJ1-1, with D perhaps TRBD1 (5 bases). There are 15 residues in the CDR3. V dropped 6 bases and J dropped 1 base, with 15 bases sitting between them. Germline assignment: CDR1 KGHSH and CDR2 LQKENI.

The CDR3 is CASSSASGDLETQYF. The CDR3 region has the DNA TGTGCCAGCAGCTCAGCTAGCGGGGACTTGGAGACCCAGTACTTC. V usage is TRBV5-6 and J usage is TRBJ2-5; 9 bases line up with TRBD2. The CDR3 extends over 15 amino acids. Germline V gene data show CDR1 as SGHDT and CDR2 as YYEEEE. Trimming took 3 bases from V and 5 from J; bases not matched to a gene: 8. The full variable domain, with the rest looked up from reference TRBV5-6 and TRBJ2-5, is DAGVTQSPTHLIKTRGQQVTLRCSPKSGHDTVSWYQQALGQGPQFIFQYYEEEERQRGNFPDRFSGHQFPNYSSELNVNALLLGDSALYLCASSSASGDLETQYFGPGTRLLVL.

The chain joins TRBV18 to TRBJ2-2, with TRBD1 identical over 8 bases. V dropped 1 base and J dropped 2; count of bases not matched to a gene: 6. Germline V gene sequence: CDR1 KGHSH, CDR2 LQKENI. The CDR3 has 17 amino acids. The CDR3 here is CASSPLTGALNTGELFF. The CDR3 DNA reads TGTGCCAGCTCACCACTGACAGGGGCCTTAAACACCGGGGAGCTGTTTTTT.

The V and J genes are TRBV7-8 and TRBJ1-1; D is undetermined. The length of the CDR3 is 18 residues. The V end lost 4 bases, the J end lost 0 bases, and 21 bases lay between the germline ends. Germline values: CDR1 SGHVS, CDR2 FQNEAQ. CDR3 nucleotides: TGTGCCAGCAGCTCCCCCTTAGACCTGGCCTCCCTGAACACTGAAGCTTTCTTT. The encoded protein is CASSSPLDLASLNTEAFF.